This TCR beta chain is drawn from a study of identical twins. This CDR3 spans 14 amino acids. Trimming cost V 4 bases and J 4 bases, with 13 bases left between them. This clonotype was seen more than once but under ten times. TCRdb recomputed calls from the 5' RACE reads with MiXCR, one row per CDR3 protein. The data contain nearly 900,000 distinct CDR3 sequences, around an eighth of them seen just once; the ten biggest clones take up around 1.5%. The same sample was also studied in work on yellow fever vaccine responses in identical twins.

This clonotype originated in a woman aged 18-29 years in good health. Sequences were obtained from PBMCs. This chain uses TRBV12-3 or TRBV12-4 with TRBJ1-2; D unresolved. CDR3 loop: CASSSGSQFYGYTF. The CDR3 nucleotides are TGTGCCAGCAGTTCTGGGAGTCAGTTCTATGGCTACACCTTC.